This TCR beta chain was obtained from a study of T cell changes during pregnancy in multiple sclerosis. Sequencing used immunoSEQ multiplex PCR; TCRdb keeps in-frame clones, though not all of them. Seen here are about 83,000 clones, more than 90% observed once, and the top ten hold over 0.95%. There are 13 residues in the CDR3. CDR1 LGHNA and CDR2 YSLEER come from the germline V gene. V was clipped by 4 bases and J by 6 bases; unmatched bases: 4. The chain links TRBV4-3 to TRBJ2-7; TRBD1 aligns across 9 bases. Sequencing was performed on peripheral blood, taken in the second trimester of pregnancy. This clonotype was sampled from a female donor with multiple sclerosis, enrolled in a pregnancy study. The CDR3 coding sequence is TGCGCCAGCAGCCGCGGGACAGGGAGCGAGCAGTACTTC. It encodes CASSRGTGSEQYF.